This T cell receptor beta chain was identified during a study of T cell responses to AZD1222 COVID-19 vaccine. Study observations and caveats: No day 14 peak samples; only post-peak repertoires were characterized.

Clones were read by immunoSEQ multiplex PCR, and TCRdb kept only the in-frame ones, dropping some. Counted here are approximately 260,000 clones, approximately 93% occurring once; the ten biggest clones make up 0.55%. The V end was cut by 3 bases, the J end by 2 bases, with 9 bases between. The CDR3 consists of 14 residues. Germline-derived CDR1 and CDR2 are SGHNT and YYREEE (reference sequence). As to this clone: Antigen specificity is unknown.

Sequenced here: peripheral blood, sampled on day 0 of AZD1222 vaccination. This receptor was identified in an adult in good health. The rearrangement uses TRBV5-4 and TRBJ1-3; possibly TRBD1 for D (5 bases). CDR3 sequence reads: CASSWGGPGNTIYF. CDR3 bases: TGTGCCAGCAGCTGGGGCGGCCCTGGAAACACCATATATTTT.